This record concerns one T cell receptor (beta chain) sequence. Libraries were prepared by immunoSEQ multiplex PCR; TCRdb keeps only in-frame clonotypes and omits some of them. Of fewer than 100,000 clones listed, roughly 87% are singletons. This record belongs to a study of T cells in localized non-small cell lung cancer. The CDR3 is 11 residues long. The V end was cut by 7 bases, the J end by 6 bases, with 12 bases between. Germline V lookup: CDR1 SQVTM, CDR2 ANQGSEA. This sequence joins TRBV29-1 and TRBJ1-2; weak D call: TRBD1 (5 bases). Source: peripheral blood, taken before any cancer treatment. This receptor was identified in a man aged 40 to 69 with stage I squamous cell lung carcinoma. The CDR3 DNA sequence: TGCAGCGGAGGACATGACGATGGCTACACCTTC. It encodes CSGGHDDGYTF.